What follows are 2 T cell receptor beta chains derived from one specimen sequenced in a study of T cell changes during pregnancy in multiple sclerosis. The protocol was immunoSEQ multiplex PCR, while the TCRdb copy is restricted to in-frame clones and leaves out a portion. The sample includes 60,000 to 75,000 clones, approximately 90% of them seen just once. The specimen was peripheral blood, collected after pregnancy. These receptors were collected from a female donor with multiple sclerosis, enrolled in a pregnancy study.

This clone was detected once. The V gene is TRBV7-3, the J gene TRBJ2-5, with no clear D. The CDR3 length is 13 residues. Germline V CDR1 and CDR2: SGHTA, FQGTGA. V was clipped by 5 bases and J by 0 bases, with 7 bases between them. In DNA, the CDR3 is TGTGCCAGCAGCGAAGCGAACCAAGAGACCCAGTACTTC. It codes for CASSEANQETQYF.

The chain uses TRBV5-1 and TRBJ2-7; TRBD2 is a possible D gene (5 bases). V gave up 2 bases and J gave up 5 bases, with 11 bases separating them. The CDR3 has 13 amino acids. Germline CDR1 and CDR2: SGHRS and YFSETQ. This CDR3 reads CASSFSGRDEQYF. The CDR3, as DNA: TGCGCCAGCAGCTTTTCGGGGAGAGACGAGCAGTACTTC.